A single T cell receptor beta chain is shown here with its context. No antigen is known for it. The data belong to a study of T cells in Graves' hyperthyroidism and ophthalmopathy. Whole-study findings and limits: The model foresaw ophthalmopathy a median roughly 6.6 months prior to onset. Also found in blood were most expanded thyroid clonotypes above 0.001.

RNA transcripts yielded amplified TCR beta CDR3 regions. The HTBI primer set drove a first-round RT-PCR of the TCR CDR3. TCRdb recomputed calls from the multiplex PCR reads with MiXCR, one row per CDR3 protein. Of about 500,000 distinct CDR3 sequences listed, approximately 16% are singletons. This CDR3 is built from 19 residues. Germline trimming cut 8 bases from V and 2 bases from J; bases unmatched to any gene: 23. Per the germline V gene, CDR1 is MDHEN and CDR2 is SYDVKM. Diagnoses rested on clinical symptoms, serum thyroxine and TRAb, thyroid ultrasound and orbital computed tomography. This rearrangement joins TRBV28 to TRBJ2-7; 8 bases are a match to TRBD1. Specimen: blood. The TCR was taken from a woman aged 25 to 39 with Graves' ophthalmopathy. For the CDR3, the DNA is TGTGCCAGCGGTTACTCGATTATTAAGGGACAGGCCGACCCCTACGAGCAGTACTTC. It yields the protein CASGYSIIKGQADPYEQYF.